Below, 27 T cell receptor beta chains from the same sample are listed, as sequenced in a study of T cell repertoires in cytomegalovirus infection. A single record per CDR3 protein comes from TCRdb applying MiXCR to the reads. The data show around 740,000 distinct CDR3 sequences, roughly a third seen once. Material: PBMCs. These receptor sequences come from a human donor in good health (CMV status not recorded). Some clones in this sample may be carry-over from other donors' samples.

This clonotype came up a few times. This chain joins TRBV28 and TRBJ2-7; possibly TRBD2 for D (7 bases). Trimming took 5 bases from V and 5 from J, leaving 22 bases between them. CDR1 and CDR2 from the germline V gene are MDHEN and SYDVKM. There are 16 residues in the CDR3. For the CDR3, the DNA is TGTGCCAGCAGTCCCCCCCCGGGCAACGGGGGGCACGAGCAGTACTTC. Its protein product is CASSPPPGNGGHEQYF.

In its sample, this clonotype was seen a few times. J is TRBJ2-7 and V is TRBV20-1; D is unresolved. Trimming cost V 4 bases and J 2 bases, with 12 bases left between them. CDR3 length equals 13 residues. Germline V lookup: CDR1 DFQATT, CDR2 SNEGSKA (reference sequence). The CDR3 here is CSANTGNPYEQYF. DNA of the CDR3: TGCAGTGCTAATACGGGTAATCCCTACGAGCAGTACTTC.

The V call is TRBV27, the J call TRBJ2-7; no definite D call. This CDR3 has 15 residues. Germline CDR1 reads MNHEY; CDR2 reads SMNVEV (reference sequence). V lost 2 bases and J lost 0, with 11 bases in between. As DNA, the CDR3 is TGTGCCAGCAGTTTAGGGCCACTCGCCTCCTACGAGCAGTACTTC. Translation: CASSLGPLASYEQYF.

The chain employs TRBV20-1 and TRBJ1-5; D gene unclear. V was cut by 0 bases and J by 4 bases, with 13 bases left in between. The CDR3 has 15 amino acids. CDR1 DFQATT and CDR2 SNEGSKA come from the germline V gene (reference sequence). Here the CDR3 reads CSARDVVGRNQPQHF. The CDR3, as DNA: TGCAGTGCTAGAGATGTGGTCGGTCGGAATCAGCCCCAGCATTTT.

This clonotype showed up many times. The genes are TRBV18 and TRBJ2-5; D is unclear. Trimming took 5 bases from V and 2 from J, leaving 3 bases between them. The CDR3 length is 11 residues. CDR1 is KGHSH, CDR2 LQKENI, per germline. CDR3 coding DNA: TGTGCCAGCTCAGGACAAGAGACCCAGTACTTC. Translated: CASSGQETQYF. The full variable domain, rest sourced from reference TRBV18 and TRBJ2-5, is NAGVMQNPRHLVRRRGQEARLRCSPMKGHSHVYWYRQLPEEGLKFMVYLQKENIIDESGMPKERFSAEFPKEGPSILRIQQVVRGDSAAYFCASSGQETQYFGPGTRLLVL.

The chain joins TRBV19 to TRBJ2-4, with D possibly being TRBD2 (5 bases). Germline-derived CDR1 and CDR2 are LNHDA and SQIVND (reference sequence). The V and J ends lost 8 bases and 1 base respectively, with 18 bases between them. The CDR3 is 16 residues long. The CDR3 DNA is TGTGCCAGTCGGGCGGTGAGGGCGGAGGCCAAAAACATTCAGTACTTC. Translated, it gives CASRAVRAEAKNIQYF.

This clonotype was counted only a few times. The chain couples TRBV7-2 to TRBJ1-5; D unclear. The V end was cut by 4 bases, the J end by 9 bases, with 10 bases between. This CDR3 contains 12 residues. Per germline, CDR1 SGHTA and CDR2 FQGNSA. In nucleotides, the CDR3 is TGTGCCAGCAGCTCAGTCTTAGGGCCCCAGCATTTT. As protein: CASSSVLGPQHF.

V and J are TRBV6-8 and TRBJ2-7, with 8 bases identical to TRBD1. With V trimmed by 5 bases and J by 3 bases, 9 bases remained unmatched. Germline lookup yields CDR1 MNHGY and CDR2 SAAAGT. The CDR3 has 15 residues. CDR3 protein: CASSPSYRGVYEQYF. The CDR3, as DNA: TGTGCCAGCAGTCCTTCCTACAGGGGGGTCTACGAGCAGTACTTC.

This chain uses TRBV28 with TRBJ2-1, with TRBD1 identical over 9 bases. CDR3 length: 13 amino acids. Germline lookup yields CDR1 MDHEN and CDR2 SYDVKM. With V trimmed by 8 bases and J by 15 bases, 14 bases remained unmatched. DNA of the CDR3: TGTGCCAGCTTTAGTCTGGGACAGGGTATGAGGTTCTTC. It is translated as CASFSLGQGMRFF.

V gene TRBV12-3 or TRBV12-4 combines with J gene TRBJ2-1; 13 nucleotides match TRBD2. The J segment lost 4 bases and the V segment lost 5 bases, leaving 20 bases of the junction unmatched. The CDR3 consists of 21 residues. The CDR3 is CASSPPGLAGEVLQRYNEQFF. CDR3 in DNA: TGTGCCAGCAGTCCCCCCGGACTAGCGGGAGAAGTCTTGCAAAGGTACAATGAGCAGTTCTTC.

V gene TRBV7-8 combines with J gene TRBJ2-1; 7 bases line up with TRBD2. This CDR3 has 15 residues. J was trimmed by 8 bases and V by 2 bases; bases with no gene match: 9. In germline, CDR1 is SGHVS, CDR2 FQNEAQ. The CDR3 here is CASSLTLADSDEQFF. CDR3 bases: TGTGCCAGCAGCTTAACGCTAGCGGACTCGGATGAGCAGTTCTTC.

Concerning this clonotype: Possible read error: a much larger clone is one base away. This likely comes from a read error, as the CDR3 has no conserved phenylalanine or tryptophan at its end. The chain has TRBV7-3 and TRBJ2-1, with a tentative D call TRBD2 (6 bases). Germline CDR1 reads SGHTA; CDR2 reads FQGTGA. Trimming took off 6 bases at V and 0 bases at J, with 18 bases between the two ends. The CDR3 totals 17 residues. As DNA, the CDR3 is TGTGCCAGCAGACCTACTAGCTTGAGTAGCTCCTACAATGAGCAGTTCTCC. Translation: CASRPTSLSSSYNEQFS.

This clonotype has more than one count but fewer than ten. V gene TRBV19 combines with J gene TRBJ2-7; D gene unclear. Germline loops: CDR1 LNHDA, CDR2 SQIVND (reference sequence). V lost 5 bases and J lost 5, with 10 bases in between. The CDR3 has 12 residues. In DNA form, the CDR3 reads TGTGCCAGTAGTTGGAGTGACGACGAGCAGTACTTC. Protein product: CASSWSDDEQYF.

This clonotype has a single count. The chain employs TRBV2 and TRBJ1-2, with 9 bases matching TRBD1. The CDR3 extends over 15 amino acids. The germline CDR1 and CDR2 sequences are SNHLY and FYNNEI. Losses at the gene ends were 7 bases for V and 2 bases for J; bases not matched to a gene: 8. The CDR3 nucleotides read TGTGCCAGCACCCAAGAGGGACAGGGAAACTATGGCTACACCTTC. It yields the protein CASTQEGQGNYGYTF.

This chain's CDR3 is CASSLVGGGIASPLHF. The CDR3 DNA is TGTGCCAGCAGCTTAGTTGGGGGAGGGATTGCTTCACCCCTCCACTTT. This chain uses TRBV7-2 with TRBJ1-6; the D gene is possibly TRBD1 (5 bases). Germline V gene data show CDR1 as SGHTA and CDR2 as FQGNSA. There are 16 residues in the CDR3. V gave up 1 base and J gave up 9 bases, with 16 bases separating them.

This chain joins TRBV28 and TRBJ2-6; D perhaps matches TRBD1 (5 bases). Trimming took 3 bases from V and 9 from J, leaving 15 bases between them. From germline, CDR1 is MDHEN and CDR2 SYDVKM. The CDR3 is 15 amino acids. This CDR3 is CASSFPGIGDNVLTF. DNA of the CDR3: TGTGCCAGCAGTTTCCCAGGGATCGGTGACAACGTCCTGACTTTC.

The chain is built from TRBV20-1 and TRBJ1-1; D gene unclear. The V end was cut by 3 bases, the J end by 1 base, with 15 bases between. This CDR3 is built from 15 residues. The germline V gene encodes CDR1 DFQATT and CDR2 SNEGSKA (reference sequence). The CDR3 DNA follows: TGCAGTGCTAGTAAGGCACAAGTAACGAACACTGAAGCTTTCTTT. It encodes CSASKAQVTNTEAFF.

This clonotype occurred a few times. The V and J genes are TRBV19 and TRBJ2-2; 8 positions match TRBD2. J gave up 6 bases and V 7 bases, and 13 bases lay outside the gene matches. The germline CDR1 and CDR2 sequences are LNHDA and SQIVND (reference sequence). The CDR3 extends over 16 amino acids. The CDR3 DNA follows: TGTGCCAGTACCACGAGGGCGGGAGGCCCCCCCGGGGAGCTGTTTTTT. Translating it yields CASTTRAGGPPGELFF. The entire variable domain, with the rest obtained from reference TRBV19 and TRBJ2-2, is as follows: DGGITQSPKYLFRKEGQNVTLSCEQNLNHDAMYWYRQDPGQGLRLIYYSQIVNDFQKGDIAEGYSVSREKKESFPLTVTSAQKNPTAFYLCASTTRAGGPPGELFFGEGSRLTVL.

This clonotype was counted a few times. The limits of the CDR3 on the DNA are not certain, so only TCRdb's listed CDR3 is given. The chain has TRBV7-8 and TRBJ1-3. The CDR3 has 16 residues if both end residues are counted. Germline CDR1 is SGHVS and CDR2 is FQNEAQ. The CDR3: CASSPRPSPLETPYIF.

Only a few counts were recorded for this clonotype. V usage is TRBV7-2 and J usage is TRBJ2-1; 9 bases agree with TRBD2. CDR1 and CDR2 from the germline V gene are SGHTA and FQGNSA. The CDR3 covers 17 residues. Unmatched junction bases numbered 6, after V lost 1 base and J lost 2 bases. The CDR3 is CASSLGSGGRAYNEQFF. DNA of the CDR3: TGTGCCAGCAGCTTAGGAAGCGGCGGGAGGGCCTACAATGAGCAGTTCTTC.

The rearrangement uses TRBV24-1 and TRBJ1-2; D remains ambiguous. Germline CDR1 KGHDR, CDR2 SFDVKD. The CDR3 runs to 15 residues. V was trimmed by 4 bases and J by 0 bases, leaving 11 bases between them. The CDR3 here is CATSDPTSANYGYTF. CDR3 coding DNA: TGTGCCACCAGTGACCCGACAAGCGCTAACTATGGCTACACCTTC.

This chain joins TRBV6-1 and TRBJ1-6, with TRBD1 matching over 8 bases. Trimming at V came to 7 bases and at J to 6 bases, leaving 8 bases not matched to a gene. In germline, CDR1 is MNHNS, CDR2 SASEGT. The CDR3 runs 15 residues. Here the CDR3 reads CASTIGQGINSPLHF. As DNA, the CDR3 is TGTGCCAGCACCATTGGACAGGGAATTAATTCACCCCTCCACTTT.

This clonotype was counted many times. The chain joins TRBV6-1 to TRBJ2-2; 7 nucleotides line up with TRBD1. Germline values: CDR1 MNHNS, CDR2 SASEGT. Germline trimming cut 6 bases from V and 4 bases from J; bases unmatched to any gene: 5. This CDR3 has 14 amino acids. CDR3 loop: CASSRTGVTGELFF. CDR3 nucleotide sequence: TGTGCCAGCAGCCGAACAGGGGTCACCGGGGAGCTGTTTTTT.

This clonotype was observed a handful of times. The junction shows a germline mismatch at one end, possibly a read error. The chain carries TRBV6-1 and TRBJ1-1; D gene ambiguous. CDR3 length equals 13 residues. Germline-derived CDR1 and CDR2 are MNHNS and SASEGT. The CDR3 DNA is TGTGCCAGCAGTCAAGCGTGGGGATCTGAAGCTTTCTTT. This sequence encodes CASSQAWGSEAFF.

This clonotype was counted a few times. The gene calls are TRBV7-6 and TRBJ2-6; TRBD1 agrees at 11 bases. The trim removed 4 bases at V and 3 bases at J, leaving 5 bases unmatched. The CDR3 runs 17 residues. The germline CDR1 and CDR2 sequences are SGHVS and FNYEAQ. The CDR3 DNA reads TGTGCCAGCAGCTCCGGACAGGGGGCGGGTGGGGCCAACGTCCTGACTTTC. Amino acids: CASSSGQGAGGANVLTF.

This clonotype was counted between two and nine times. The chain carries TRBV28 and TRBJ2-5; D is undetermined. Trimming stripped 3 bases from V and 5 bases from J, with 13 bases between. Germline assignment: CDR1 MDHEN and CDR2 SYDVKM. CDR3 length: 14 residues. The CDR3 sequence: CASSFAPTPETQYF. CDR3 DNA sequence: TGTGCCAGCAGTTTCGCCCCCACACCGGAGACCCAGTACTTC.

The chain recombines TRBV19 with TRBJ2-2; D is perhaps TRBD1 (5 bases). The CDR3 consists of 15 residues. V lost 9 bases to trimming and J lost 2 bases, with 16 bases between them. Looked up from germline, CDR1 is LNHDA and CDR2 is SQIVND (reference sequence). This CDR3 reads CASREVGRNTGELFF. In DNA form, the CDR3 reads TGTGCCAGCCGAGAAGTGGGGCGTAACACCGGGGAGCTGTTTTTT.